The T cell receptor (beta chain) described here comes from a study of regulatory T cells in long-lasting Graves disease. Sample time point: newly diagnosed GD, antithyroid drugs for less than 3 months. RNA extracted from PBMCs served as the sequencing template. Trimming cost V 4 bases and J 0 bases; bases outside gene matches: 2. The CDR3 is 14 residues long. Germline V CDR1 and CDR2: SEHNR, FQNEAQ (reference sequence). This clonotype was counted at least ten times. What it recognizes is unknown. Relying on iRepertoire HTBI primers and Arm-PCR of CDR3 regions, the team built TCR beta libraries. TCRdb fed the multiplex PCR reads into MiXCR, producing one record per CDR3 protein. The repertoire holds 200,000 to 250,000 distinct CDR3 sequences, with about 19% as singletons. Whole-study findings and limits: Limited samples may have lowered accuracy.

This sample was shared with a second study, whose subject was T cells in Graves' hyperthyroidism and ophthalmopathy. That study adds: Blood held most thyroid clonotypes expanded above 0.001 frequency. Ophthalmopathy was separated from stable hyperthyroidism by a 13 V-J model.

The input for sequencing was peripheral blood mononuclear cells (PBMCs), taken at new diagnosis, from a patient treated with antithyroid drugs. This clonotype was sampled from a woman aged 30 to 39 with Graves disease. This chain connects TRBV7-9 to TRBJ1-1; 7 bases agree with TRBD1. CDR3 sequence: CASSWDSMNTEAFF. As DNA, the CDR3 is TGTGCCAGCAGCTGGGACAGTATGAACACTGAAGCTTTCTTT.